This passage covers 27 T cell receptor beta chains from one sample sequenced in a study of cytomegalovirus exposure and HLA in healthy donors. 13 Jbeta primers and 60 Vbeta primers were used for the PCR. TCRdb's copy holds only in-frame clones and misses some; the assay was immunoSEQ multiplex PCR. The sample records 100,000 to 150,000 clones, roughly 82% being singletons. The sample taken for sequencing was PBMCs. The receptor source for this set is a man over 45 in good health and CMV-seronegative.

CDR3 sequence (DNA): TGTGCCAGCAGCTTAGATGTTCGGGGTAGCACAGATACGCAGTATTTT. Translating gives CASSLDVRGSTDTQYF. The V and J genes are TRBV7-2 and TRBJ2-3; D possibly corresponds to TRBD2 (5 bases). Germline V lookup: CDR1 SGHTA, CDR2 FQGNSA. Trimming pared 1 base from V and 0 bases from J, leaving 11 bases between. CDR3 length: 16 residues.

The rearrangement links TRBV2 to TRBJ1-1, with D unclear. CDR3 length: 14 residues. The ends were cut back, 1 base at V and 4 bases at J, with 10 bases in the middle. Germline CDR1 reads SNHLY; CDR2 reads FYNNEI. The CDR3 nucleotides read TGTGCCAGCAGTGAAGTCCGGGTTGGCACTGAAGCTTTCTTT. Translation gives CASSEVRVGTEAFF.

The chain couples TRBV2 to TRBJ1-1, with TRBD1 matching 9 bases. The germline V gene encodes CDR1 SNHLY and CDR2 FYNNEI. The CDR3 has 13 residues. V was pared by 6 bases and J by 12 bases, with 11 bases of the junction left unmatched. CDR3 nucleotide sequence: TGTGCCAGCAGCAAGAACCGGGACAGGGAGACTTTCTTT. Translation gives CASSKNRDRETFF.

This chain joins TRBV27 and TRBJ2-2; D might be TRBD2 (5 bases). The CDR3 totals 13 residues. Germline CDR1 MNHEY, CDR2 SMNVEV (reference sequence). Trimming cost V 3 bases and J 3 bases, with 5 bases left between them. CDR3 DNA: TGTGCCAGCAGTTTCGGGGACACCGGGGAGCTGTTTTTT. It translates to CASSFGDTGELFF.

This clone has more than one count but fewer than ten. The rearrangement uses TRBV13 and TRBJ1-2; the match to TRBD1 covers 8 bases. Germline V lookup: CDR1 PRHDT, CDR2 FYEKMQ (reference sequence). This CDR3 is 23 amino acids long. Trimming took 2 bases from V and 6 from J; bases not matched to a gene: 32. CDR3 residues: CASSLSPLLDLPGQAKSEDGYTF. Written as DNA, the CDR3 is TGTGCCAGCAGCTTAAGCCCCCTTTTGGACCTCCCGGGACAGGCTAAGAGTGAGGATGGCTACACCTTC.

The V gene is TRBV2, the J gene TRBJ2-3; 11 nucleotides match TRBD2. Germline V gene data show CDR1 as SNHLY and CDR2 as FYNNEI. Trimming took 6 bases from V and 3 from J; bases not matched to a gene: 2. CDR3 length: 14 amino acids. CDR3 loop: CASRGLAVTDTQYF. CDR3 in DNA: TGTGCCAGCAGGGGACTAGCGGTAACAGATACGCAGTATTTT.

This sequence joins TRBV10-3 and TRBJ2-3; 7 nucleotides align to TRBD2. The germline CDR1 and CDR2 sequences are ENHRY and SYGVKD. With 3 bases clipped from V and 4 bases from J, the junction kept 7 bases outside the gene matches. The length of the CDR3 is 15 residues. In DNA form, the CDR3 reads TGTGCCATCAGTGAAACGGGGGGTAGCGCAGATACGCAGTATTTT. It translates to CAISETGGSADTQYF.

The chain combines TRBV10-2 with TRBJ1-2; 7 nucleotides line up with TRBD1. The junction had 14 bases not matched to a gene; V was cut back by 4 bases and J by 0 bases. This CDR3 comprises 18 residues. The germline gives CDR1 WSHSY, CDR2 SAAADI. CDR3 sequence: CASSASARGNLANYGYTF. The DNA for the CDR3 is TGCGCCAGCAGTGCCAGCGCCAGGGGGAATTTAGCTAACTATGGCTACACCTTC.

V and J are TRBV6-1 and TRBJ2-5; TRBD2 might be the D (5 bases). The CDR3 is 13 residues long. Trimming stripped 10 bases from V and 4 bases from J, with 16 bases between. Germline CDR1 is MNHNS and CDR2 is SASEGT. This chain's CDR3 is CATRRYERETQYF. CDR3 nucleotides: TGTGCCACCCGGAGGTACGAGAGAGAGACCCAGTACTTC.

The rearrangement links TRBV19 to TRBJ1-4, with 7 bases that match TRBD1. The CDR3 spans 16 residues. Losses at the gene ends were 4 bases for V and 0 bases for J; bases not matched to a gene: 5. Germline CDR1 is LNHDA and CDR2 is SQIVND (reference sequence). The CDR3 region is CASSTRQGPTNEKLFF. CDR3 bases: TGTGCCAGTAGTACCAGACAGGGACCAACTAATGAAAAACTGTTTTTT.

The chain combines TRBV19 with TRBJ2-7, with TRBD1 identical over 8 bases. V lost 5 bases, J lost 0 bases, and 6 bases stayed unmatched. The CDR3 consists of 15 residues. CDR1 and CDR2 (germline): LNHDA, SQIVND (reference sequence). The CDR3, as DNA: TGTGCCAGTAGTTCCTCCGGGACAGGCTCCTACGAGCAGTACTTC. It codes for CASSSSGTGSYEQYF.

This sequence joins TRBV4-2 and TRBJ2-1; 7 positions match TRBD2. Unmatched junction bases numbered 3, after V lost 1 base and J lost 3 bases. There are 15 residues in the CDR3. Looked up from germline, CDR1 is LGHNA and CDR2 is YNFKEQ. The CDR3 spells CASSQAAGNYNEQFF. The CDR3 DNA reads TGTGCCAGCAGCCAAGCAGCGGGGAACTACAATGAGCAGTTCTTC.

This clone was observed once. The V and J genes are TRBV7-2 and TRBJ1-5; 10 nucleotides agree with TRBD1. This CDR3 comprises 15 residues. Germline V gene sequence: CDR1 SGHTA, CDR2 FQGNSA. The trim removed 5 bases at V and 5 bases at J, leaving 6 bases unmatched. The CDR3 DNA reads TGTGCCAGCAGCCAGACAGGGGGCAAGGATCAGCCCCAGCATTTT. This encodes CASSQTGGKDQPQHF.

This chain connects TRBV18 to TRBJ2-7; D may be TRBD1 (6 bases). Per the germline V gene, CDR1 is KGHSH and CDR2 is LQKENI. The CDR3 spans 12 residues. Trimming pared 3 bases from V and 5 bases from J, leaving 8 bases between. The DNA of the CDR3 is TGTGCCAGCTCACCGGACAGCCACGAGCAGTACTTC. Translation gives CASSPDSHEQYF.

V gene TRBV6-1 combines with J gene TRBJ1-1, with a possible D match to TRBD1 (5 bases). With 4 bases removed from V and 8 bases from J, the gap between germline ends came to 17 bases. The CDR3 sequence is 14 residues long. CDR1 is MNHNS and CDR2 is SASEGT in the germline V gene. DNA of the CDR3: TGTGCCAGCAGTGCAGGGTATTGGGATAACGAAGCTTTCTTT. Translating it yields CASSAGYWDNEAFF.

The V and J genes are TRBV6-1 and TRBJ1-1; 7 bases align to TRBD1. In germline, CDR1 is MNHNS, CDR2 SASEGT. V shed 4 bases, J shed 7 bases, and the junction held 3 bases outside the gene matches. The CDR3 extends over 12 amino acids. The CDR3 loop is CASSVGDSEAFF. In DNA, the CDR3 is TGTGCCAGCAGTGTTGGGGACAGTGAAGCTTTCTTT.

The CDR3 DNA follows: TGCGCCAGCAGCTTCACGACTAGCGGGGGGCCAAAGAGGACAGATACGCAGTATTTT. It translates to CASSFTTSGGPKRTDTQYF. The V call is TRBV5-1, the J call TRBJ2-3, with TRBD2 matching over 13 bases. The CDR3 totals 19 residues. CDR1 and CDR2 (germline): SGHRS, YFSETQ. V lost 2 bases and J lost 3; bases outside the gene matches: 12.

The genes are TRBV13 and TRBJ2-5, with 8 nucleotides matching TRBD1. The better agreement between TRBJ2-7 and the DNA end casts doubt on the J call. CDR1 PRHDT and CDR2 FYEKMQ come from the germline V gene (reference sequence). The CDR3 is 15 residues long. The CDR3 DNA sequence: TGTGCCAGCAGCTTAACAGGGGGGACCTTCTACGAGCAGTACTTC. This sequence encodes CASSLTGGTFYEQYF.

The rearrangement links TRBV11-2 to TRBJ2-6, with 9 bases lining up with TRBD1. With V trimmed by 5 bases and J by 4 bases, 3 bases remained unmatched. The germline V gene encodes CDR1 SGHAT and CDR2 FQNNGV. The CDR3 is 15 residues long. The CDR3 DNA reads TGTGCCAGCAGCCAACAGGGGGCCGGGGCCAACGTCCTGACTTTC. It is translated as CASSQQGAGANVLTF.

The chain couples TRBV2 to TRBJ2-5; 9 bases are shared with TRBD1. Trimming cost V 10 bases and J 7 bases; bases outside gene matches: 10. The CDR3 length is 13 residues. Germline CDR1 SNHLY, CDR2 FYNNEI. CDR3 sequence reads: CATRTGEYGTQYF. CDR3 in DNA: TGTGCCACCAGGACAGGGGAGTACGGGACCCAGTACTTC.

CDR3 region: CASSLGDKRNTEAFF. Written as DNA, the CDR3 is TGTGCCAGCAGCCTAGGGGACAAGAGGAACACTGAAGCTTTCTTT. This sequence joins TRBV5-4 and TRBJ1-1; TRBD1 might be the D (6 bases). Trimming left V 4 bases short and J 1 base short, with 14 bases between. Germline-derived CDR1 and CDR2 are SGHNT and YYREEE (reference sequence). The CDR3 length is 15 residues.

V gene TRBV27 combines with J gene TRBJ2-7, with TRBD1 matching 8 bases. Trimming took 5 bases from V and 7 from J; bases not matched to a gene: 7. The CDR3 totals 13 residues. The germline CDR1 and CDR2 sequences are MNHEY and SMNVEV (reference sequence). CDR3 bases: TGTGCCAGCAGTCAAAGGACAGGGTGGGAGCAGTACTTC. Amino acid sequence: CASSQRTGWEQYF.

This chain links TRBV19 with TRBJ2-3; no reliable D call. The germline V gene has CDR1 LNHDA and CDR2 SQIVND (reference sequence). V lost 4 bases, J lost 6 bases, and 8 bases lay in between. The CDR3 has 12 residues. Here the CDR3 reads CASSNIRDTQYF. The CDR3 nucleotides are TGTGCCAGTAGTAATATCCGGGATACGCAGTATTTT.

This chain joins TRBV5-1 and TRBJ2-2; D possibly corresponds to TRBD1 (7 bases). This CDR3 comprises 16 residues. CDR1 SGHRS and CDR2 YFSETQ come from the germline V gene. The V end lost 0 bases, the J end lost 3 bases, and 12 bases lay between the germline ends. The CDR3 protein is CASSLEPGGYTGELFF. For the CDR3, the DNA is TGCGCCAGCAGCTTGGAGCCAGGGGGGTACACCGGGGAGCTGTTTTTT.

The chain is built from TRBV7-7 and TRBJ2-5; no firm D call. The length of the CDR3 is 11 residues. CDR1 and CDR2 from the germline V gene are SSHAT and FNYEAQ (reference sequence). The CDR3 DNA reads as TGTCCTAAAACGGAGCAAGAGACCCAGTACTTC. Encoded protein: CPKTEQETQYF.

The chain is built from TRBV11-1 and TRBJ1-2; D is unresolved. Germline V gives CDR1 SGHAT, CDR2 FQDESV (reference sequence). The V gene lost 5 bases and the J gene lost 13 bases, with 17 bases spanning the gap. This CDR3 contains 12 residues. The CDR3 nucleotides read TGTGCCAGCAGCCTCCCCGGGAGGCTCGGCACCTTC. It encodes CASSLPGRLGTF.

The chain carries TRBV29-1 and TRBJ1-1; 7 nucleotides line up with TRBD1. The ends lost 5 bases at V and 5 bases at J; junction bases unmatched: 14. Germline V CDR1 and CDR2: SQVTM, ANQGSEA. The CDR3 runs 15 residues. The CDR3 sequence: CSVSSSATGITEAFF. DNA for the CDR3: TGCAGCGTTTCGTCCAGTGCGACAGGGATTACTGAAGCTTTCTTT.